This T cell receptor (beta chain) derives from a study of cytomegalovirus exposure and HLA in healthy donors. Across the whole study: In an early release, HLA-typed donors contributed about 79 million unique TCR sequences.

This clone was counted once. The antigen is unknown. Use of 60 Vbeta and 13 Jbeta primers characterized the PCR. Profiling relied on immunoSEQ multiplex PCR, and the TCRdb table lists in-frame clones only, not all of them. Here the sample spans 140,000 to 150,000 clones, just under 75% being singletons. Findings and limits, study-wide: A later analysis found that most CMV-associated TCR beta chains appeared HLA-restricted. The authors excluded some V segments, including TRBV6-2 and TRBV6-3, as indistinguishable. TCR beta chains numbering more than 150 were designated cytomegalovirus-associated.

CDR1 and CDR2 from the germline V gene are WNHNN and SYGVQD (reference sequence). The V and J ends lost 4 bases and 2 bases respectively, with 10 bases between them. The length of the CDR3 is 14 residues. This sequence joins TRBV10-1 and TRBJ2-3; D gene unclear. Sequencing input: PBMCs. The receptor's source is a woman aged 18-29 years in good health and CMV-seronegative. In DNA form, the CDR3 reads TGCGCCAGCAGTGGACTGTATTTCACAGATACGCAGTATTTT. Amino acids: CASSGLYFTDTQYF.